The clone carrying this T cell receptor (beta chain) was observed a handful of times. What it binds is not known. The data were obtained in a study of regulatory T cells in long-lasting Graves disease. Broader study findings: Samples came from peripheral blood alone, without thyroid tissue. TRBV28, TRBJ1-2 and TRBJ2-5 emerged as the favored segments in persistent disease.

The sample's time point: newly diagnosed GD, antithyroid drugs for less than 3 months. PBMCs provided the RNA from which the TCR library was made. Library construction for TCR beta used iRepertoire HTBI primers and Arm-PCR of CDR3 regions. Each CDR3 protein gets one entry after TCRdb re-called the multiplex PCR reads with MiXCR. The data hold about 350,000 distinct CDR3 sequences, with about 17% observed a single time. This CDR3 region has 15 residues. Germline loops: CDR1 SGHRS, CDR2 YFSETQ. With 7 bases removed from V and 0 bases from J, the gap between germline ends came to 11 bases. The same data also contributed to another study, on T cells in Graves' hyperthyroidism and ophthalmopathy. That work contributes: The study used the HTBI primer set for a first-round RT-PCR of the TCR CDR3. Most clonotypes expanded in thyroid above 0.001 were likewise present in blood.

J is TRBJ2-6 and V is TRBV5-1; TRBD1 is a possible D gene (5 bases). Sequences were derived from peripheral blood mononuclear cells (PBMCs), sampled at new diagnosis, from a patient treated with antithyroid drugs. The TCR was taken from a woman under 30 with Graves disease. The CDR3 DNA follows: TGCGCCAGCCAGGGCGGTGACTCTGGGGCCAACGTCCTGACTTTC. The encoded protein is CASQGGDSGANVLTF.